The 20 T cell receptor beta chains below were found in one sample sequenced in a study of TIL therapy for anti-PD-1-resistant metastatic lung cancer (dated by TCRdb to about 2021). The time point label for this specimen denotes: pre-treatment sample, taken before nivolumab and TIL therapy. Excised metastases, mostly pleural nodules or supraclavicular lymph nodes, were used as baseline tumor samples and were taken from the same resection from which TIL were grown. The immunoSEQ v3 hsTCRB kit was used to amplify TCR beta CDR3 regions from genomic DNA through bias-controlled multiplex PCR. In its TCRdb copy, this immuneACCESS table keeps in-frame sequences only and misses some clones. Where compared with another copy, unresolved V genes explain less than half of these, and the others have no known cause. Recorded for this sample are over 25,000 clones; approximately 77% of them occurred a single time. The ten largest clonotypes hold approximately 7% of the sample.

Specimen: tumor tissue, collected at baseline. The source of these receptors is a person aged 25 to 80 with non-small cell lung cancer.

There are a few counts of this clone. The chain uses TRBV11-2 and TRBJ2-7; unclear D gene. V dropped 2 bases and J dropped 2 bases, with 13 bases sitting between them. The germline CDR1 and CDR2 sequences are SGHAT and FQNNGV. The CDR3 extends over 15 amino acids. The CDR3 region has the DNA TGTGCCAGCAGCTTATGGCGGCCTTTCCCCTACGAGCAGTACTTC. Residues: CASSLWRPFPYEQYF.

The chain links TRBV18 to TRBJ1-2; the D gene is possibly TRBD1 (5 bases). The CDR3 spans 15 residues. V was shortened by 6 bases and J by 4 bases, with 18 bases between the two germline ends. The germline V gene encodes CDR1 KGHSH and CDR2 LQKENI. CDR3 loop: CASSPAGTPGYGYTF. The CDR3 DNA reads TGTGCCAGCTCTCCGGCCGGGACCCCCGGCTATGGCTACACCTTC.

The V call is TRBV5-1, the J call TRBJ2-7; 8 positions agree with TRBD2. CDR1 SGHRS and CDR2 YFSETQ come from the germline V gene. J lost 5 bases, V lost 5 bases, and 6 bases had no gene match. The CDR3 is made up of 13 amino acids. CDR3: CASSRAGGNEQYF. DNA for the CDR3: TGCGCCAGCAGTCGGGCGGGGGGTAACGAGCAGTACTTC. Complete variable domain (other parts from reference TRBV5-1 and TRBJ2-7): KAGVTQTPRYLIKTRGQQVTLSCSPISGHRSVSWYQQTPGQGLQFLFEYFSETQRNKGNFPGRFSGRQFSNSRSEMNVSTLELGDSALYLCASSRAGGNEQYFGPGTRLTVT.

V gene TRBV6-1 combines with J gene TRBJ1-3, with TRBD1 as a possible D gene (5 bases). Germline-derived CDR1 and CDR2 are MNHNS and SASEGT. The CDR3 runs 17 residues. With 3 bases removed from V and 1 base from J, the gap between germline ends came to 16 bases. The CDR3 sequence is CASSEGRWGPSGNTIYF. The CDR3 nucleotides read TGTGCCAGCAGTGAGGGAAGGTGGGGACCTTCTGGAAACACCATATATTTT.

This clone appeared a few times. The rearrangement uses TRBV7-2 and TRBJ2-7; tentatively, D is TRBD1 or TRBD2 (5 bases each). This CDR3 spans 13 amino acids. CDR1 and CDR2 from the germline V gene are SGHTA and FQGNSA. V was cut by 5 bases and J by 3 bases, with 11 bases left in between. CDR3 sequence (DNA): TGTGCCAGCAGCCCTAGGGACGGCTACGAGCAGTACTTC. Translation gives CASSPRDGYEQYF.

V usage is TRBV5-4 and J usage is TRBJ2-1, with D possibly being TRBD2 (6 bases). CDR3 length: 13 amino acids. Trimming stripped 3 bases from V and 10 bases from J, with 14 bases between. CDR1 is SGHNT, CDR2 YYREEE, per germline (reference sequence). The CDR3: CASSSEGLGEQFF. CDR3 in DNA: TGTGCCAGCAGCTCGGAGGGGCTAGGGGAGCAGTTCTTC.

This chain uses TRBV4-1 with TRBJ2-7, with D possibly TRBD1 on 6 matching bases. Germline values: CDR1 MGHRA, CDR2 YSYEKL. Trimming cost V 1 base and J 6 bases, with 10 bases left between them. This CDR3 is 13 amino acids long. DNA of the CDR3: TGCGCCAGCAGCCAAGGAGGGGGAATCGAGCAGTACTTC. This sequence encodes CASSQGGGIEQYF.

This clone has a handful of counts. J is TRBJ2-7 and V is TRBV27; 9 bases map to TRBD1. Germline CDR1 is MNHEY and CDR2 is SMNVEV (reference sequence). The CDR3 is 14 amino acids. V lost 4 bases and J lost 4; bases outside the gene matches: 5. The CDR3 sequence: CASSSGQGAYEQYF. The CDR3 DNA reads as TGTGCCAGCAGTTCGGGACAGGGCGCGTACGAGCAGTACTTC.

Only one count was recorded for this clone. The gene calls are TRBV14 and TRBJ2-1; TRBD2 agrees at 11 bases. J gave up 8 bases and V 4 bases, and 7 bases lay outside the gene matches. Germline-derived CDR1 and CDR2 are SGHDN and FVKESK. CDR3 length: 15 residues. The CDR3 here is CASSRLAGYPDEQFF. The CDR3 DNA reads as TGTGCCAGCAGCCGACTAGCGGGGTATCCCGATGAGCAGTTCTTC. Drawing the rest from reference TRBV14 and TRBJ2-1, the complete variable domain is EAGVTQFPSHSVIEKGQTVTLRCDPISGHDNLYWYRRVMGKEIKFLLHFVKESKQDESGMPNNRFLAERTGGTYSTLKVQPAELEDSGVYFCASSRLAGYPDEQFFGPGTRLTVL.

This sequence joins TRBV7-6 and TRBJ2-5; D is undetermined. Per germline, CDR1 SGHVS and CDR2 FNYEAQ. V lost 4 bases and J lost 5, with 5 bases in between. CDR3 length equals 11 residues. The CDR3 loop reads CASSYGETQYF. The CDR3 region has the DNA TGTGCCAGCAGCTACGGCGAGACCCAGTACTTC. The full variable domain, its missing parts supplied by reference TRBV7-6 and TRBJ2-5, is GAGVSQSPRYKVTKRGQDVALRCDPISGHVSLYWYRQALGQGPEFLTYFNYEAQQDKSGLPNDRFSAERPEGSISTLTIQRTEQRDSAMYRCASSYGETQYFGPGTRLLVL.

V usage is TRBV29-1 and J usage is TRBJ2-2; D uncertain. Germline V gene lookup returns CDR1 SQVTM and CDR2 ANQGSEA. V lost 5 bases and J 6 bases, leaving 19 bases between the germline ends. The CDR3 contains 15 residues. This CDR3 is CSVSVGRVRAGELFF. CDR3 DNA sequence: TGCAGCGTTTCTGTAGGGCGAGTACGAGCCGGGGAGCTGTTTTTT.

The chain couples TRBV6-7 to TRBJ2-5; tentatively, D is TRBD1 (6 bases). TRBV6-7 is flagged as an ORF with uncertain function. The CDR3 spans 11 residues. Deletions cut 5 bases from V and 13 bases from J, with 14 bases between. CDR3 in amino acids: CASSTTGRGYF. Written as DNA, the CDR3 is TGTGCCAGCAGTACCACAGGGAGAGGGTACTTC.

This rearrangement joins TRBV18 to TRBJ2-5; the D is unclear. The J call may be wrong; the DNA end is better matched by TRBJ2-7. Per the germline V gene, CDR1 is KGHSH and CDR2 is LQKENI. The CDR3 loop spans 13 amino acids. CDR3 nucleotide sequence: TGTGCCAGCTCACAGGGATCCACCTACGAGCAGTACTTC. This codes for CASSQGSTYEQYF.

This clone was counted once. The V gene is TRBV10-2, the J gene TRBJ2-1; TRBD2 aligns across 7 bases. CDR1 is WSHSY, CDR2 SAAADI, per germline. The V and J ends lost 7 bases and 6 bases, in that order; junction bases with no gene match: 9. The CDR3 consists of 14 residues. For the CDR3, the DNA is TGCGCCAGCAAAGCGGGGCTAGCTGTCAATGAGCAGTTCTTC. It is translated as CASKAGLAVNEQFF.

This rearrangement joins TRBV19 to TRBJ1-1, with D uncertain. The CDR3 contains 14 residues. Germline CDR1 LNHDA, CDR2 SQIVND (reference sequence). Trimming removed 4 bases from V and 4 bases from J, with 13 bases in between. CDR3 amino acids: CASSRPGDGTEAFF. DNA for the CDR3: TGTGCCAGTAGTAGACCGGGAGACGGCACTGAAGCTTTCTTT. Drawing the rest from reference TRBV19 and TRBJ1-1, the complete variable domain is DGGITQSPKYLFRKEGQNVTLSCEQNLNHDAMYWYRQDPGQGLRLIYYSQIVNDFQKGDIAEGYSVSREKKESFPLTVTSAQKNPTAFYLCASSRPGDGTEAFFGQGTRLTVV.

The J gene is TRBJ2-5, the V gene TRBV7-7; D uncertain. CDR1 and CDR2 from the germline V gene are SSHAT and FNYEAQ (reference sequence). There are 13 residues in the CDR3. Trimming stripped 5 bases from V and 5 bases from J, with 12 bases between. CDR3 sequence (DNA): TGTGCCAGCAGCCCCAGGTTGGGGGAGACCCAGTACTTC. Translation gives CASSPRLGETQYF.

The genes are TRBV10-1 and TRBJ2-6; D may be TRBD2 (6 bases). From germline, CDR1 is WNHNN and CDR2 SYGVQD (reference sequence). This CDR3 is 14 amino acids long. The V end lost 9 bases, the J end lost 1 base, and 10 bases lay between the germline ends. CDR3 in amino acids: CARSGVSGANVLTF. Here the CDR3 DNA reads TGCGCCAGGTCGGGGGTGTCTGGGGCCAACGTCCTGACTTTC.

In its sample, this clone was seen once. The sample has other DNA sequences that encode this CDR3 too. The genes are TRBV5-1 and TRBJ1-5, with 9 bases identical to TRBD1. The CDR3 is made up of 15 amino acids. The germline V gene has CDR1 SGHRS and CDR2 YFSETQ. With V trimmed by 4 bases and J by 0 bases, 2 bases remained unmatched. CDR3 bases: TGCGCCAGCAGCCTGGGACAGGGTAGCAATCAGCCCCAGCATTTT. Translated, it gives CASSLGQGSNQPQHF.

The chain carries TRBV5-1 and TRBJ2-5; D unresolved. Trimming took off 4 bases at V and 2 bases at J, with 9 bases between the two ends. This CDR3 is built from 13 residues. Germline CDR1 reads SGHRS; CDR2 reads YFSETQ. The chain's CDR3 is CASSRLSQETQYF. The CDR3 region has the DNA TGCGCCAGCAGCCGTCTTAGTCAAGAGACCCAGTACTTC. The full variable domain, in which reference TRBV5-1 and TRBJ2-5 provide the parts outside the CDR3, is KAGVTQTPRYLIKTRGQQVTLSCSPISGHRSVSWYQQTPGQGLQFLFEYFSETQRNKGNFPGRFSGRQFSNSRSEMNVSTLELGDSALYLCASSRLSQETQYFGPGTRLLVL.

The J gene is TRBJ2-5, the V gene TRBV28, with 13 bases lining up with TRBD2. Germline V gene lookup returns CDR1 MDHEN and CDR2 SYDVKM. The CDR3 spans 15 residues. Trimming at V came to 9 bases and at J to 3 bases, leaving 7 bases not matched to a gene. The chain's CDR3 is CASGMGLAGKETQYF. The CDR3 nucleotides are TGTGCCAGTGGGATGGGACTAGCGGGGAAAGAGACCCAGTACTTC.